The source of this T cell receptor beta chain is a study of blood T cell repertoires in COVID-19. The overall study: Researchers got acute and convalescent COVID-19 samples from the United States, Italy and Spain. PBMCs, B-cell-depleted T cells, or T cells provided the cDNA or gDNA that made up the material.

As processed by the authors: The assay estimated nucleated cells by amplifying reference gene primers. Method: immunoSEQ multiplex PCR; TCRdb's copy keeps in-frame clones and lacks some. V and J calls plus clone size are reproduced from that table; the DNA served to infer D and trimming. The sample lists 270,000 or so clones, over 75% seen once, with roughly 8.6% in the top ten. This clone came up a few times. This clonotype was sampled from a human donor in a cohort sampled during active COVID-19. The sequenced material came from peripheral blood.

The CDR3 DNA reads TGTGCCAGCAGTGAAATCAGGGCGAACACTGAAGCTTTCTTT. Amino acids: CASSEIRANTEAFF. The V gene is TRBV6-1, the J gene TRBJ1-1; possible D gene TRBD1, 5 bases. The V end lost 2 bases, the J end lost 1 base, and 8 bases lay between the germline ends. Germline V gene sequence: CDR1 MNHNS, CDR2 SASEGT. The CDR3 contains 14 residues.